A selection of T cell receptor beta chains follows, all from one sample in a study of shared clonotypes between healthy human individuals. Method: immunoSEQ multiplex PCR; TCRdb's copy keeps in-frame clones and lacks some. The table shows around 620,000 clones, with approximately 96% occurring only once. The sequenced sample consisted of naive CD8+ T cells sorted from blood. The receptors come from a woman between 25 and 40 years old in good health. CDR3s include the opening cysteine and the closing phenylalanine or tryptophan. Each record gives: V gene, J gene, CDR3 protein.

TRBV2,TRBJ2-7,CASRVAGWDYEQYF
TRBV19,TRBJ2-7,CASSPRGTSGTYEQYF
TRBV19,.,CASSIALGEYEQYF
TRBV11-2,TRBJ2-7,CASSHGAGLASYEQYF
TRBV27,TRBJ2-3,CASRKLAAPDTQYF
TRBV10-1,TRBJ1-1,CASSVNRGEAFF
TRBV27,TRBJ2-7,CASSRDRAPYEQYF
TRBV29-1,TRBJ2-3,CSVEGPAGATDTQYF
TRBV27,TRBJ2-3,CASSPFTEDTQYF
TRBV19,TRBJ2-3,CASSPPGLAGDRDTQYF
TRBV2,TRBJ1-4,CASSDVGEKLFF
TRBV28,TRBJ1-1,CASSLGADRSLEAFF
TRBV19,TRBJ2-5,CASSSRTSLEEETQYF
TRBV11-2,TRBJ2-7,CASSLSGGTVSYEQYF
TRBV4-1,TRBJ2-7,CASSHTSGSDEQYF
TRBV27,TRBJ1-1,CASRPGGGNTEAFF
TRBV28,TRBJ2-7,CASTTGTGAYEQYF
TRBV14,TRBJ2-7,CASSPPGGDEQYF
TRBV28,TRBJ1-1,CASSLIKRGDDTEAFF
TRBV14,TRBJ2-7,CASSPKIGLVSSYEQYF
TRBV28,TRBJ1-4,CASSLTGGSVKLFF
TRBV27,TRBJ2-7,CASSLGRPYEQYF
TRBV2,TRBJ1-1,CASTRAGNTEAFF
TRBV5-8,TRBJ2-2,CASHSYGTGELFF
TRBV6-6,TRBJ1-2,CATSFTGTLWGYTF
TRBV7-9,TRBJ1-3,CASSLDGNTIYF
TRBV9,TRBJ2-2,CASSTGGTGELFF
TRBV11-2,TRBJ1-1,CASSAGTEAFF
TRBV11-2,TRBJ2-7,CASSTDSSYEQYF
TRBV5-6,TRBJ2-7,CASSFGDGYEQYF
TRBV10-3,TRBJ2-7,CAISESGDGTYEQYF
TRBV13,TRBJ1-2,CASSFQGFYGYTF
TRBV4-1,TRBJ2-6,CASSHQISGANVLTF
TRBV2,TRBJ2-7,CASSPLRGRAGEQYF
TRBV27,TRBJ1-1,CASSAITGLNTEAFF
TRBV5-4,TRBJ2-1,CASSFRDATGNEQFF
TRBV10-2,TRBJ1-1,CASSDPLGGLFTEAFF
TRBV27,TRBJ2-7,CASSLSGTADYEQYF
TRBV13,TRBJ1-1,CASSLAQGFPEITEAFF
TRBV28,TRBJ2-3,CASRTIPADTQYF
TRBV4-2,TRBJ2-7,CASSEGGLYEQYF
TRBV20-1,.,CSASETYEQYF
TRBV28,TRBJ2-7,CASSFLGNYEQYF
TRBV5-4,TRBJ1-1,CASSFQNTEAFF
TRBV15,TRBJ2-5,CATRSLRLPSPETQYF
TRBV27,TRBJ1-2,CASSYGTGDGYTF
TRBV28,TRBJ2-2,CASFSGGGYTGELFF
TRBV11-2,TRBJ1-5,CASSLDISNQPQHF
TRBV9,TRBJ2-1,CASSGGTSGSWEQFF
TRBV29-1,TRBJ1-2,CSVDGQLGYTF
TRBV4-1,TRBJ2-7,CASSQRGLAGGEFDEQYF
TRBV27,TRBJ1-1,CASSTPFQGHTEAFF
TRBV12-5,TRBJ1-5,CASGLEDYNQPQHF
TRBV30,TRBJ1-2,CAWSTAFYGYTF